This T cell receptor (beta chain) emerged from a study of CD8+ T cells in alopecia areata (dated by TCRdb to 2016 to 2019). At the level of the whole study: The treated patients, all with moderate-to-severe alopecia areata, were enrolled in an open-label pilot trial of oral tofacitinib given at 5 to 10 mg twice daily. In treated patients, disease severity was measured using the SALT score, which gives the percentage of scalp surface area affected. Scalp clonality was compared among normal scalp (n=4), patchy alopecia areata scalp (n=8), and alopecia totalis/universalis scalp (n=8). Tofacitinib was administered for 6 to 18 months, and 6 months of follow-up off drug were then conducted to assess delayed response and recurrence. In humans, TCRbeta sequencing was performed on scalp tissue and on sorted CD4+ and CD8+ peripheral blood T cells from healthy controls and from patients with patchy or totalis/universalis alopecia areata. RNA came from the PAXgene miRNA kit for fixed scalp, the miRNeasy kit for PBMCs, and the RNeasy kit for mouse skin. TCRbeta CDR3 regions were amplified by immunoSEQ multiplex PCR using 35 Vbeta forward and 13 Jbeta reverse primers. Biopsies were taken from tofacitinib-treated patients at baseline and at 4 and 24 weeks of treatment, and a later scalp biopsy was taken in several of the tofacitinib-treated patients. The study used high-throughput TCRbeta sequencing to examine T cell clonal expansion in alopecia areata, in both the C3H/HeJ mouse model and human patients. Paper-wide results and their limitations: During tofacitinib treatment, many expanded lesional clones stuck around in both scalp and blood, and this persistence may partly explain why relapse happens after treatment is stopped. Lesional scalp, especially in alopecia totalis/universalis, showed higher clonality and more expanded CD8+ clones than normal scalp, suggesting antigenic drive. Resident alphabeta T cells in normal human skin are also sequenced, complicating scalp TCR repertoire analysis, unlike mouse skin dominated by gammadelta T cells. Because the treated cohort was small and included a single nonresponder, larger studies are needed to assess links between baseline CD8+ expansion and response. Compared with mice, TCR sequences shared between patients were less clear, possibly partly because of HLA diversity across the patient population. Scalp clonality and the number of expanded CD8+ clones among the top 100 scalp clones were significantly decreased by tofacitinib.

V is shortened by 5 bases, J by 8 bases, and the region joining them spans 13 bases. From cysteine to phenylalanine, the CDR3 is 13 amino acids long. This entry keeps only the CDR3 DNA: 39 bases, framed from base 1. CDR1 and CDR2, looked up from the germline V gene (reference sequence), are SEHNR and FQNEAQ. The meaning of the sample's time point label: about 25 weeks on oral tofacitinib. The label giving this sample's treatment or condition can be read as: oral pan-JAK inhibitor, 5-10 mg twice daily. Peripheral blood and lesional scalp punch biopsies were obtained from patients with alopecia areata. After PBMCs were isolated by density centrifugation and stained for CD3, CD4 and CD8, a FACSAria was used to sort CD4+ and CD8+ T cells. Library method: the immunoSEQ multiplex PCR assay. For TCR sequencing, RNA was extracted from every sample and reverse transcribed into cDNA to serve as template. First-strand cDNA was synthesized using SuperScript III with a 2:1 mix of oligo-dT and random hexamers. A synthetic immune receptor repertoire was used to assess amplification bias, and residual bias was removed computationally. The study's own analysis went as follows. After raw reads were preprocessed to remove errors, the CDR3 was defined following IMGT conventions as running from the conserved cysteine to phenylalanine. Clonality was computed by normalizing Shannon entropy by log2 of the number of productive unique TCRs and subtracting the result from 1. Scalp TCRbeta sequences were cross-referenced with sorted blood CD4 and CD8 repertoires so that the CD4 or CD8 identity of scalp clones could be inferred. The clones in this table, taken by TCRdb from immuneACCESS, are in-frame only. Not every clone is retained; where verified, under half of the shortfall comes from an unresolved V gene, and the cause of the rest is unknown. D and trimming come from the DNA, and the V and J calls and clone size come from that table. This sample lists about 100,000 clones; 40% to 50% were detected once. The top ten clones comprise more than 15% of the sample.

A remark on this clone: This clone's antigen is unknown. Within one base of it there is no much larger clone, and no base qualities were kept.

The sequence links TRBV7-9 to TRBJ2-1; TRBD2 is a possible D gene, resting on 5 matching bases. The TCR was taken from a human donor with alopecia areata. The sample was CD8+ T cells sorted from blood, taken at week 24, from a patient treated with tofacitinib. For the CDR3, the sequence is CASSRPQRDEQFF. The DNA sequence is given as TGTGCCAGCAGCCGACCCCAGAGGGATGAGCAGTTCTTC.